Following are 17 T cell receptor beta chains from one sample sequenced in a study of blood T cell repertoires in COVID-19. TCRdb's table, derived via immunoSEQ multiplex PCR, lists solely in-frame clones and lacks some. Of about 200,000 clones in the sample, 70% to 90% were seen once. Sequencing was performed on peripheral blood. The origin of the receptors is a man aged 55 to 70 with active or convalescent COVID-19.

The chain has TRBV7-9 and TRBJ1-6; 7 positions match TRBD1. Looked up from germline, CDR1 is SEHNR and CDR2 is FQNEAQ (reference sequence). The CDR3 consists of 18 residues. V was clipped by 5 bases and J by 4 bases; unmatched bases: 14. Here the CDR3 reads CASSRNVGTVPYNSPLHF. The CDR3 DNA reads TGTGCCAGCAGCCGCAACGTCGGGACAGTACCATATAATTCACCCCTCCACTTT.

This chain uses TRBV12-3 or TRBV12-4 with TRBJ2-7; no clear D. The CDR3 has 13 amino acids. V was cut by 4 bases and J by 3 bases, with 10 bases left in between. CDR3 sequence: CASSYQVHYEQYF. Written as DNA, the CDR3 is TGTGCCAGCAGTTACCAGGTCCACTACGAGCAGTACTTC.

V gene TRBV5-4 combines with J gene TRBJ2-7; 11 bases are a match to TRBD2. This CDR3 comprises 16 residues. With 4 bases clipped from V and 5 bases from J, the junction kept 11 bases outside the gene matches. The germline CDR1 and CDR2 sequences are SGHNT and YYREEE (reference sequence). CDR3 sequence (DNA): TGTGCCAGCAGCCGTAAAATTAGCGGGGGGGCTGACGAGCAGTACTTC. This gives the protein CASSRKISGGADEQYF.

The chain carries TRBV7-9 and TRBJ1-2, with unresolved D. Germline V gene lookup returns CDR1 SEHNR and CDR2 FQNEAQ (reference sequence). This CDR3 comprises 15 residues. V was shortened by 4 bases and J by 2 bases, with 14 bases between the two germline ends. CDR3 residues: CASSSIEGSNYGYTF. The CDR3 DNA sequence: TGTGCCAGCAGCTCAATTGAGGGATCGAACTATGGCTACACCTTC.

CDR3 nucleotide sequence: TGTGCCAGCAGCTCCCCCGGCAGGGATACTAACTATGGCTACACCTTC. Protein product: CASSSPGRDTNYGYTF. The chain employs TRBV7-2 and TRBJ1-2; D possibly corresponds to TRBD1 (5 bases). The CDR3 runs to 16 residues. Germline values: CDR1 SGHTA, CDR2 FQGNSA. Trimming took off 4 bases at V and 0 bases at J, with 15 bases between the two ends.

This clone was detected a few times. This rearrangement joins TRBV5-1 to TRBJ1-6; 8 positions agree with TRBD1. From germline, CDR1 is SGHRS and CDR2 YFSETQ. The V and J ends lost 0 bases and 9 bases, in that order; junction bases with no gene match: 5. The length of the CDR3 is 15 residues. CDR3 in DNA: TGCGCCAGCAGCTTGGAAGGACAGGGTGTTTCACCCCTCCACTTT. This encodes CASSLEGQGVSPLHF.

The V and J genes are TRBV5-1 and TRBJ2-1, with 9 bases identical to TRBD2. The V segment lost 0 bases and the J segment 7 bases; nucleotides outside the gene matches: 8. Per germline, CDR1 SGHRS and CDR2 YFSETQ. This CDR3 comprises 16 residues. The CDR3 loop is CASSLALASGENEQFF. DNA of the CDR3: TGCGCCAGCAGCTTGGCTCTGGCTAGCGGGGAAAATGAGCAGTTCTTC.

The rearrangement uses TRBV5-6 and TRBJ2-5; TRBD2 aligns across 9 bases. Per the germline V gene, CDR1 is SGHDT and CDR2 is YYEEEE. This CDR3 contains 15 residues. J gave up 2 bases and V 2 bases, and 4 bases lay outside the gene matches. The CDR3 nucleotides are TGTGCCAGCAGCTTCGGAGCGGGGGGACAAGAGACCCAGTACTTC. Amino acids: CASSFGAGGQETQYF.

The rearrangement links TRBV11-3 to TRBJ1-1, with D tentatively TRBD1 (5 bases). This CDR3 has 13 amino acids. The V gene lost 6 bases and the J gene lost 2 bases, with 10 bases spanning the gap. Germline assignment: CDR1 SGHNT and CDR2 YENEEA. In DNA form, the CDR3 reads TGTGCCAGCAGTTACCAGGGTAACACTGAAGCTTTCTTT. Encoded protein: CASSYQGNTEAFF.

A few counts support this clone. The chain links TRBV10-1 to TRBJ2-7, with D tentatively TRBD2 (5 bases). Deletions cut 3 bases from V and 3 bases from J, with 12 bases between. CDR1 is WNHNN, CDR2 SYGVQD, per germline (reference sequence). The CDR3 has 14 residues. The CDR3 sequence is CASSEDEGLYEQYF. The DNA of the CDR3 is TGCGCCAGCAGTGAAGACGAGGGCCTCTACGAGCAGTACTTC.

The genes are TRBV10-3 and TRBJ1-5, with TRBD1 identical over 9 bases. This CDR3 has 15 residues. J gave up 6 bases and V 6 bases, and 9 bases lay outside the gene matches. Germline V gene lookup returns CDR1 ENHRY and CDR2 SYGVKD. CDR3 bases: TGTGCCATCAGCTCGTCGGACAGGGGTGGTCAGCCCCAGCATTTT. Its protein product is CAISSSDRGGQPQHF.

The DNA for the CDR3 is TGTGCCAGCAGGCCACAGGGTTCCCCTGGAAACACCATATATTTT. Its translation: CASRPQGSPGNTIYF. J is TRBJ1-3 and V is TRBV2; a weak D match, TRBD1 (6 bases). The CDR3 is 15 residues long. Germline V CDR1 and CDR2: SNHLY, FYNNEI. V was shortened by 6 bases and J by 2 bases, with 14 bases between the two germline ends. Full variable domain (rest looked up from reference TRBV2 and TRBJ1-3): EPEVTQTPSHQVTQMGQEVILRCVPISNHLYFYWYRQILGQKVEFLVSFYNNEISEKSEIFDDQFSVERPDGSNFTLKIRSTKLEDSAMYFCASRPQGSPGNTIYFGEGSWLTVV.

V is TRBV10-3 and J is TRBJ2-3, with a weak D call TRBD2 (6 bases). Germline lookup yields CDR1 ENHRY and CDR2 SYGVKD. The CDR3 runs 14 residues. V was cut by 6 bases and J by 1 base, with 11 bases left in between. The CDR3 DNA follows: TGTGCCATCAGCATCACGGGGGGCACAGATACGCAGTATTTT. This sequence encodes CAISITGGTDTQYF.

The chain recombines TRBV6-8 with TRBJ1-2; D might be TRBD1 (6 bases). Per germline, CDR1 MNHGY and CDR2 SAAAGT. V was pared by 8 bases and J by 8 bases, with 33 bases between. The CDR3 has 18 residues. CDR3 sequence (DNA): TGTGCCAGCCCTTCATATGAGTGTTTGGACAGAAGGATTTGCGGCTACACCTTC. It specifies CASPSYECLDRRICGYTF.

This chain uses TRBV7-9 with TRBJ1-2, with 8 bases lining up with TRBD1. CDR1 and CDR2 (germline): SEHNR, FQNEAQ (reference sequence). The CDR3 consists of 13 residues. V was pared by 10 bases and J by 4 bases, with 8 bases of the junction left unmatched. The CDR3 loop reads CATPTGDTYGYTF. CDR3 DNA sequence: TGTGCCACCCCGACAGGGGATACCTATGGCTACACCTTC.

Concerning this clone: Within the sample, other DNA sequences also encode this same CDR3. V and J are TRBV25-1 and TRBJ1-1; 7 bases are shared with TRBD1. Germline assignment: CDR1 MGHDK and CDR2 SYGVNS. The CDR3 is 15 residues long. V lost 0 bases, J lost 6 bases, and 7 bases stayed unmatched. The CDR3 sequence is CASSEYSGGSAEAFF. CDR3 DNA: TGTGCCAGCAGTGAATATTCAGGGGGGAGCGCTGAAGCTTTCTTT.

The chain employs TRBV19 and TRBJ1-1; tentative D call: TRBD1 (5 bases). The V gene lost 7 bases and the J gene lost 1 base, with 19 bases spanning the gap. This CDR3 is 16 amino acids long. The germline V gene has CDR1 LNHDA and CDR2 SQIVND (reference sequence). In nucleotides, the CDR3 is TGTGCCAGTACCTATATGGGTGGGGCCCCGAACACTGAAGCTTTCTTT. This sequence encodes CASTYMGGAPNTEAFF.